Shown below are 10 T cell receptor beta chains from a single sample sequenced in a study of a mutant IDH1 vaccine in newly diagnosed glioma. Antigens for these TCRs are unknown. The sample's time point: week 47, end of study. Each dose of the vaccine consisted of 300 ug of mutant IDH1 20-mer peptide, with topical imiquimod. Using immunoSEQ multiplex PCR, the repertoire was profiled, and TCRdb retains in-frame clones only, with some absent. In the table there are 84,000 or so clones, around four fifths of which are singletons. The specimen was PBMCs, collected from a glioma patient whose treatment included an IDH1 peptide vaccine. Receptors originate from a middle-aged man with glioma.

This clone was seen only a few times. This chain joins TRBV6-1 and TRBJ1-2, with 11 bases identical to TRBD1. After removal of 8 bases from V and 3 bases from J, the junction contained 8 bases not matched to a gene. Germline V gene sequence: CDR1 MNHNS, CDR2 SASEGT. This CDR3 has 15 residues. CDR3 nucleotides: TGTGCCAGCGTAGCCTGGACAGGGGGCGACTATGGCTACACCTTC. Amino acids: CASVAWTGGDYGYTF.

The chain uses TRBV27 and TRBJ2-7; no reliable D call. This CDR3 spans 13 amino acids. Trimming shortened V by 5 bases and J by 4 bases, and 12 bases separated the two germline ends. Germline lookup yields CDR1 MNHEY and CDR2 SMNVEV (reference sequence). The CDR3 loop reads CASSPRTGYEQYF. The CDR3 DNA follows: TGTGCCAGCAGTCCCCGGACCGGTTACGAGCAGTACTTC.

The chain couples TRBV7-3 to TRBJ2-3; 10 nucleotides line up with TRBD2. The CDR3 extends over 19 amino acids. J gave up 2 bases and V 5 bases, and 16 bases lay outside the gene matches. The V gene's germline CDR1 is SGHTA and CDR2 FQGTGA. CDR3 loop: CASSQRGGDLAGDTDTQYF. The CDR3 DNA follows: TGTGCCAGCAGCCAACGGGGAGGCGACCTAGCGGGGGACACAGATACGCAGTATTTT. The full variable domain, its missing parts supplied by reference TRBV7-3 and TRBJ2-3, is GAGVSQTPSNKVTEKGKYVELRCDPISGHTALYWYRQSLGQGPEFLIYFQGTGAADDSGLPNDRFFAVRPEGSVSTLKIQRTERGDSAVYLCASSQRGGDLAGDTDTQYFGPGTRLTVL.

The CDR3 DNA is TGTGCCAGCAGCTCCCGACCCTCTAGCGGAGCGGGGAATGAGCAGTTCTTC. Translated: CASSSRPSSGAGNEQFF. The chain joins TRBV9 to TRBJ2-1, with 7 bases matching TRBD2. The CDR3 covers 17 residues. From germline, CDR1 is SGDLS and CDR2 YYNGEE. V dropped 4 bases and J dropped 7; count of bases not matched to a gene: 17.

This chain uses TRBV7-9 with TRBJ2-1; no firm D call. V lost 3 bases and J lost 6, with 18 bases in between. Germline values: CDR1 SEHNR, CDR2 FQNEAQ (reference sequence). The CDR3 covers 16 residues. CDR3 coding DNA: TGTGCCAGCAGCTTCGTCCACGGGCTCGAACTCAATGAGCAGTTCTTC. Amino acid sequence: CASSFVHGLELNEQFF. Looking up the rest from reference TRBV7-9 and TRBJ2-1 gives the full variable domain: DTGVSQNPRHKITKRGQNVTFRCDPISEHNRLYWYRQTLGQGPEFLTYFQNEAQLEKSRLLSDRFSAERPKGSFSTLEIQRTEQGDSAMYLCASSFVHGLELNEQFFGPGTRLTVL.

The rearrangement uses TRBV28 and TRBJ1-1; D remains unclear. Germline V gene lookup returns CDR1 MDHEN and CDR2 SYDVKM. CDR3 size: 13 residues. With 4 bases removed from V and 5 bases from J, the gap between germline ends came to 11 bases. The DNA of the CDR3 is TGTGCCAGCAGTTCCCATATGGAGACTGAAGCTTTCTTT. Its protein product is CASSSHMETEAFF.

This clone was observed a few times. The chain couples TRBV19 to TRBJ2-7, with 9 bases identical to TRBD1. The length of the CDR3 is 15 residues. J gave up 3 bases and V 3 bases, and 6 bases lay outside the gene matches. Germline CDR1 reads LNHDA; CDR2 reads SQIVND (reference sequence). The CDR3 coding sequence is TGTGCCAGTAGTATCCAGGGACAGGGCTACTACGAGCAGTACTTC. It yields the protein CASSIQGQGYYEQYF.

The chain uses TRBV11-2 and TRBJ2-7; 10 bases match TRBD1. The V gene's germline CDR1 is SGHAT and CDR2 FQNNGV. V lost 0 bases to trimming and J lost 1 base; unmatched junction nucleotides: 3. There are 16 residues in the CDR3. CDR3 nucleotides: TGTGCCAGCAGCTTAGAGACAGGGGGCTTTTCCTACGAGCAGTACTTC. It specifies CASSLETGGFSYEQYF.

The rearrangement joins TRBV21-1 to TRBJ1-2; TRBD1 is the table's D call and was not checked against the DNA. TRBV21-1 is labeled a pseudogene. CDR3 length: 19 amino acids. CDR3 in DNA: TGTGCCAGCAGCAAAGTGGGCCGGGACAGGGGGCACTTTGGCTATGGCTACACCTTC. This sequence encodes CASSKVGRDRGHFGYGYTF.

The rearrangement links TRBV30 to TRBJ2-1; D unclear. The germline V gene has CDR1 GTSNPN and CDR2 SVGIG (reference sequence). The ends were cut back, 3 bases at V and 3 bases at J, with 9 bases in the middle. This CDR3 region has 13 residues. CDR3 loop: CAWSSARYNEQFF. The DNA for the CDR3 is TGTGCCTGGAGCTCGGCCCGCTACAATGAGCAGTTCTTC.